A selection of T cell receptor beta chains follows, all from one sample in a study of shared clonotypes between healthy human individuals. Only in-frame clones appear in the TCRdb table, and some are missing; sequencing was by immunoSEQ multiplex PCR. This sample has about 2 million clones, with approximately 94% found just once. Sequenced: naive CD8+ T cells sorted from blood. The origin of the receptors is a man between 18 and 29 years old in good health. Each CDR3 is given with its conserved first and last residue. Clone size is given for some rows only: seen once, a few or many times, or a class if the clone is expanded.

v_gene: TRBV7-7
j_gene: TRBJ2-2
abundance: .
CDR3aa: CASSAGTSGAQSNTGELFF

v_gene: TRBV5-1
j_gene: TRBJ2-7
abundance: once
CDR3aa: CASSFDGSYEQYF

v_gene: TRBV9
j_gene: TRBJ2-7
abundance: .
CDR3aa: CASSVGRESSYEQYF

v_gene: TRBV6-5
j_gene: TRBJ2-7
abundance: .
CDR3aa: CASRTDRDYEQYF

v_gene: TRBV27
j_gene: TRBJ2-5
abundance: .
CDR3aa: CASRLYTYQETQYF

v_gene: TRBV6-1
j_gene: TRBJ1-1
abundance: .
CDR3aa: CASSQTRGAAFF

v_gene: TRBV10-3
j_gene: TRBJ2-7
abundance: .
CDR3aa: CAISVAGTTYEQYF

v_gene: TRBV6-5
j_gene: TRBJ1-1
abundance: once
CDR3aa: CASSSDREASTEAFF

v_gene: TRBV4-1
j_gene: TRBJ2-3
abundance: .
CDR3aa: CASSQVYRSTDTQYF

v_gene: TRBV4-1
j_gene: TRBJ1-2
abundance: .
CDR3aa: CASSREGASGYTF

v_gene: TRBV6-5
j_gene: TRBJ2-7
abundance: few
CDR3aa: CASSYRDSYEQYF

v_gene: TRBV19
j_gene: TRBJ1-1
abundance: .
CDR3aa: CASSNQGNTEAFF

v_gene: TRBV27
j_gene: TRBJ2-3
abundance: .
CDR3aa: CATLSGGADTQYF

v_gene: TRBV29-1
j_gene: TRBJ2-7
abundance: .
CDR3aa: CSVERGNYEQYF

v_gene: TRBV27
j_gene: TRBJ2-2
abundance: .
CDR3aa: CASSLLGLAGIANTGELFF

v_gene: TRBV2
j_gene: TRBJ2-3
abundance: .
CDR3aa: CASSETLAGGKSTDTQYF

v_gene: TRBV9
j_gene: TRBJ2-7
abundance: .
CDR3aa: CASSVEGTDYEQYF

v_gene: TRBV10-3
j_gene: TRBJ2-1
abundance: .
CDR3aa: CASSGAADSYNEQFF

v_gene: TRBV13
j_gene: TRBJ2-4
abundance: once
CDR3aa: CASSQERENIQYF

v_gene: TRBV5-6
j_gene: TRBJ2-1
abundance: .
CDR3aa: CASSLSSGRYNEQFF

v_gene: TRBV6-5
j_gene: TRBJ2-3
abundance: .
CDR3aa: CASSYSIVDTQYF

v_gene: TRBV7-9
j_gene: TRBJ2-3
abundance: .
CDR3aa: CASSRPDRGTDTQYF

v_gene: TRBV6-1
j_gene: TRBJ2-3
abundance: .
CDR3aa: CASSEWGQGAADTQYF

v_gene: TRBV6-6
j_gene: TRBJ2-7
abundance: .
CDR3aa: CASSYVDSRDEQYF

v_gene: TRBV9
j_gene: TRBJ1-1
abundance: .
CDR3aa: CASSVAETGRTEAFF

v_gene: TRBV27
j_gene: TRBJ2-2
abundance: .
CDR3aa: CASSFLVTGELFF

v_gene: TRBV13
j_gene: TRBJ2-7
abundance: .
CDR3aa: CASSLGRQTYEQYF

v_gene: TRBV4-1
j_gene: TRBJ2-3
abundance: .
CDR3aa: CASSQEGAESLLDTQYF

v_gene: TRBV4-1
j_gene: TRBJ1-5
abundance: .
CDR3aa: CASSQESSGRQPQHF

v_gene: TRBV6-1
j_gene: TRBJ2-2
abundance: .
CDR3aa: CASSEDSRGGPGELFF

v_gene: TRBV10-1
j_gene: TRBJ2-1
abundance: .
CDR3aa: CASSESRSSEQFF

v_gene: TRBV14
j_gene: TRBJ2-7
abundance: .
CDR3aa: CASSQMYDLREQYF

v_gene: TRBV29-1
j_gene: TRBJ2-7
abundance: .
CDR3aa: CSVETSGGGEQYF

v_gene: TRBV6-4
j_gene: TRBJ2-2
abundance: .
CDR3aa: CASRWTENTGELFF

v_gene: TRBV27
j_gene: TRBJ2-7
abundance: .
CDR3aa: CASSVTGGGTYEQYF

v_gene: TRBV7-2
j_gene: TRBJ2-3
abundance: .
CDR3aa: CASSSGTDTQYF

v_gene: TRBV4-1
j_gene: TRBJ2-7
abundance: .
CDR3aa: CASSQGRPGEPFEQYF